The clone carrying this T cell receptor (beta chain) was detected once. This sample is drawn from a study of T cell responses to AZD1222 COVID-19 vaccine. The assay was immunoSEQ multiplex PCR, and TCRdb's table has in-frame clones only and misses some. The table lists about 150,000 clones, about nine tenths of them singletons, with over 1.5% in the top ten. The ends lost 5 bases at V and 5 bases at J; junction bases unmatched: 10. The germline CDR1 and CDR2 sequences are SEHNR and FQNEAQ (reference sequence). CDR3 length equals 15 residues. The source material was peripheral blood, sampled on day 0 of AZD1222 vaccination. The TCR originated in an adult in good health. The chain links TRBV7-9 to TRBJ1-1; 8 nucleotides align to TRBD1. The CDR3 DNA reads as TGTGCCAGCAGCACTAGTCGACAGGGGAATACTGAAGCTTTCTTT. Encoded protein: CASSTSRQGNTEAFF.